This T cell receptor (beta chain) was captured in a study of T cells in Graves' hyperthyroidism and ophthalmopathy. Overall study context: Upon initial diagnosis and before any treatment, peripheral blood was collected.

The CDR3 regions of TCR beta were amplified from RNA transcripts. The HTBI primer set was used in a first-round RT-PCR of the TCR CDR3. From the multiplex PCR reads, TCRdb called clonotypes with MiXCR, one entry per CDR3 protein. The sample holds around 520,000 distinct CDR3 sequences, approximately 15% seen once. There are many counts of this clonotype. Antigen: not known. Points from the study as a whole: Blood held most thyroid clonotypes expanded above 0.001 frequency.

Trimming took off 4 bases at V and 3 bases at J, with 22 bases between the two ends. In germline, CDR1 is MNHNS, CDR2 SASEGT. This CDR3 is built from 17 residues. The source of this sequence is a woman aged 18-35 years with Graves' hyperthyroidism. Sequencing input: blood. The V gene is TRBV6-1, the J gene TRBJ2-7, with D maybe TRBD1 (5 bases). The CDR3 sequence: CASSGGHAGALGYEQYF. For the CDR3, the DNA is TGTGCCAGCAGTGGAGGACATGCCGGAGCCCTCGGCTACGAGCAGTACTTC.